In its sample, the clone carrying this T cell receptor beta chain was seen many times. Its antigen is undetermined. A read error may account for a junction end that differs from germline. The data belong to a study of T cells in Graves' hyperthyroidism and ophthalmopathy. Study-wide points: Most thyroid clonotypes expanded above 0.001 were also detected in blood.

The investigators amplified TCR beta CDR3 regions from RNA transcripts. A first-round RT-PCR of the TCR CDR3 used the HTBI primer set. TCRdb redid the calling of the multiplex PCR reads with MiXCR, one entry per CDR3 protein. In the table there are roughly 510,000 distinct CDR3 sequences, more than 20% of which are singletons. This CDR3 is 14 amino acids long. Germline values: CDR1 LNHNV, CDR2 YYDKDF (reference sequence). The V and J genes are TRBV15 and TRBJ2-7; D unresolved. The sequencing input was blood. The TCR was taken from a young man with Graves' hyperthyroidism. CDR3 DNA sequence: TGTGCCGCCAGCCCTAAGGGCCTCTCCTACGAGCAGTACTTC. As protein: CAASPKGLSYEQYF. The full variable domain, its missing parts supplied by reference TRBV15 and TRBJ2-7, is DAMVIQNPRYQVTQFGKPVTLSCSQTLNHNVMYWYQQKSSQAPKLLFHYYDKDFNNEADTPDNFQSRRPNTSFCFLDIRSPGLGDTAMYLCAASPKGLSYEQYFGPGTRLTVT.